One and the same sample provided the 10 T cell receptor beta chains below, sequenced in a study of type 1 regulatory T cells. TCRdb recomputed calls from the reads with MiXCR, one row per CDR3 protein. The repertoire holds 75,000 to 100,000 distinct CDR3 sequences, with roughly 30% as singletons. Sequenced: CD4+ T cells, either the whole sample or a sorted fraction (not recorded which). All receptors derive from a human donor in good health.

This rearrangement joins TRBV3-1 to TRBJ2-5, with unresolved D. Germline V gives CDR1 LGHDT, CDR2 YNNKEL (reference sequence). Trimming removed 4 bases from V and 5 bases from J, with 11 bases in between. The CDR3 runs 13 residues. The CDR3 DNA reads TGTGCCAGCAGCCCTTTTTCGGGCGAGACCCAGTACTTC. Its translation: CASSPFSGETQYF.

The V gene is TRBV5-1, the J gene TRBJ2-5; a weak D match, TRBD2 (5 bases). CDR1 and CDR2 from the germline V gene are SGHRS and YFSETQ. Trimming stripped 3 bases from V and 0 bases from J, with 15 bases between. This CDR3 is built from 16 residues. The CDR3 protein is CASSSPSSGYQETQYF. CDR3 sequence (DNA): TGCGCCAGCAGCTCGCCGAGCTCGGGATACCAAGAGACCCAGTACTTC.

This clonotype was seen a handful of times. The V and J genes are TRBV20-1 and TRBJ2-5, with TRBD2 identical over 9 bases. Germline CDR1 and CDR2: DFQATT and SNEGSKA (reference sequence). This CDR3 has 14 residues. V lost 0 bases to trimming and J lost 5 bases; unmatched junction nucleotides: 4. For the CDR3, the DNA is TGCAGTGCTAGAGATAGCGGGAGTTCTGAGACCCAGTACTTC. It is translated as CSARDSGSSETQYF.

This rearrangement joins TRBV6-1 to TRBJ1-3; D might be TRBD1 (5 bases). The CDR3 runs 13 residues. Deletions cut 3 bases from V and 9 bases from J, with 12 bases between. The V gene's germline CDR1 is MNHNS and CDR2 SASEGT. CDR3 amino acids: CASSDGVGGTIYF. For the CDR3, the DNA is TGTGCCAGCAGTGACGGAGTTGGGGGCACCATATATTTT.

This clonotype occurred a few times. The chain uses TRBV7-2 and TRBJ2-1; TRBD2 matches 10 bases. V gave up 2 bases and J gave up 7 bases; unmatched junction bases: 8. The CDR3 is made up of 16 amino acids. The germline V gene has CDR1 SGHTA and CDR2 FQGNSA. This CDR3 reads CASSLRASGSYNEQFF. DNA for the CDR3: TGTGCCAGCAGCTTAAGGGCTAGCGGGAGTTATAATGAGCAGTTCTTC. Full variable domain (rest looked up from reference TRBV7-2 and TRBJ2-1): GAGVSQSPSNKVTEKGKDVELRCDPISGHTALYWYRQSLGQGLEFLIYFQGNSAPDKSGLPSDRFSAERTGGSVSTLTIQRTQQEDSAVYLCASSLRASGSYNEQFFGPGTRLTVL.

This clonotype was detected only a few times. The chain links TRBV6-5 to TRBJ1-3, with 7 bases lining up with TRBD1. Germline V gives CDR1 MNHEY, CDR2 SVGAGI. The trim removed 6 bases at V and 2 bases at J, leaving 4 bases unmatched. CDR3 length: 14 residues. The chain's CDR3 is CASSQGQTGNTIYF. The CDR3 region has the DNA TGTGCCAGCAGCCAGGGACAGACTGGAAACACCATATATTTT.

The chain's CDR3 is CASSFGTQNEKLFF. The CDR3 DNA reads TGTGCCAGCAGTTTTGGGACCCAAAATGAAAAACTGTTTTTT. The V call is TRBV12-3 or TRBV12-4, the J call TRBJ1-4; D possibly corresponds to TRBD1 (5 bases). The CDR3 covers 14 residues. The ends were cut back, 3 bases at V and 5 bases at J, with 10 bases in the middle.

The V call is TRBV20-1, the J call TRBJ2-4; perhaps TRBD1 as D (6 bases). Trimming took off 3 bases at V and 8 bases at J, with 17 bases between the two ends. Germline assignment: CDR1 DFQATT and CDR2 SNEGSKA (reference sequence). The CDR3 sequence is 14 residues long. DNA for the CDR3: TGCAGTGCTAGTCGGGCAGGGGCTTCGGACATTCAGTACTTC. Translated: CSASRAGASDIQYF.

This chain uses TRBV20-1 with TRBJ2-7, with 7 bases fitting TRBD2. V shed 6 bases, J shed 1 base, and the junction held 9 bases outside the gene matches. Germline CDR1 and CDR2: DFQATT and SNEGSKA (reference sequence). This CDR3 is 14 amino acids long. The CDR3 region is CSAEREADSYEQYF. The CDR3 region has the DNA TGCAGTGCGGAACGGGAGGCCGATTCCTACGAGCAGTACTTC.

This clonotype has a handful of counts. V usage is TRBV24-1 and J usage is TRBJ2-7; 8 bases match TRBD2. The CDR3 extends over 13 amino acids. Germline-derived CDR1 and CDR2 are KGHDR and SFDVKD. J was trimmed by 6 bases and V by 7 bases; bases with no gene match: 7. DNA for the CDR3: TGTGCCACCAGCGGACTAGCTTTTGGCGAGCAGTACTTC. Its protein product is CATSGLAFGEQYF.